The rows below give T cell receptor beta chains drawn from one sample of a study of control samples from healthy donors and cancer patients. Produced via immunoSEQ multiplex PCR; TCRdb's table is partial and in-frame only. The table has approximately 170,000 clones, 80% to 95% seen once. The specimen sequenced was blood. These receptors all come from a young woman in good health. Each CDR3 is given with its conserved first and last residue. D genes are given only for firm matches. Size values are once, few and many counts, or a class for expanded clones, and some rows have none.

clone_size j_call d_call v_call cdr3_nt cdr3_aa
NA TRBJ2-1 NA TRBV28 TGTGCCAGCAGTTTCCGGACTAAGCCCTATCCGGATGAGCAGTTCTTC CASSFRTKPYPDEQFF
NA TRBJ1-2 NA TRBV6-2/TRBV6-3 TGTGCCAGCAGTGGCTTTAACTATGGCTACACCTTC CASSGFNYGYTF
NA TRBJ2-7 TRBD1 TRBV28 TGTGCCAGCAGCCTCGACAGGGCTTACGAGCAGTACTTC CASSLDRAYEQYF
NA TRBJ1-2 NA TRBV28 TGTGCCAGCAGTTTAATCCCAGGGAGCTATGGCTACACCTTC CASSLIPGSYGYTF
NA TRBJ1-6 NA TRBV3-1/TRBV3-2 TGTGCCAGCAGCCAAGTTATTGGGACCGCGTATAATTCACCCCTCCACTTT CASSQVIGTAYNSPLHF
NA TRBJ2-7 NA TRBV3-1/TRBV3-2 TGTGCCAGCAGCAAAACACGGGACTCTCCTACCTACGAGCAGTACTTC CASSKTRDSPTYEQYF
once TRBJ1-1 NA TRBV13 TGTGCCAGCAGCTCGGACGGACGGGAAGCTTTCTTT CASSSDGREAFF
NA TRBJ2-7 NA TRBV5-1 TGCGCCAGCAGCACGACGGGTGACGAGCAGTACTTC CASSTTGDEQYF
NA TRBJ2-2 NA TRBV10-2 TGCGCCAGCAGTGAGTCCCGTCTACACGGGCCTCAGGGGAACGGGGAGCTGTTTTTT CASSESRLHGPQGNGELFF
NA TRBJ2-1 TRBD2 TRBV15 TGTGCCACCAGCAGAGATCCCGCCGGCGGGAGCTCTCGGAATGAGCAGTTCTTC CATSRDPAGGSSRNEQFF
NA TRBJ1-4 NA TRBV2 TGTGCCAGCAGTGAGGCCCCGACAACAGAAGGTGAAAAACTGTTTTTT CASSEAPTTEGEKLFF
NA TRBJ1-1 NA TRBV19 TGTGCCAGTAGTATCGATCTAGAGAACACTGAAGCTTTCTTT CASSIDLENTEAFF
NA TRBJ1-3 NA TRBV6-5 TGTGCCAGCGCACGGACATATGGAAACACCATATATTTT CASARTYGNTIYF
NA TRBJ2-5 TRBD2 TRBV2 TGTGCCAGCAGTTCTACTAGCGGGACCCCAGAGACCCAGTACTTC CASSSTSGTPETQYF
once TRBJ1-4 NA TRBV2 TGTGCCAGCAGTCAGGACAGACCATGGGATGGTGAAAAACTGTTTTTT CASSQDRPWDGEKLFF
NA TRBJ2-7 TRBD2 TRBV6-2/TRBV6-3 TGTGCCAGCAGTTACATGGCGGGAGTGGACTACGAGCAGTACTTC CASSYMAGVDYEQYF
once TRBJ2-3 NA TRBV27 TGTGCCAGCAGTTTAGGGCGCACAGATACGCAGTATTTT CASSLGRTDTQYF
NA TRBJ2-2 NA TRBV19 TGTGCCGCTCGAGGGGGGGGAGGAGCCGGCCGGACCGGGGAGCTGTTTTTT CAARGGGGAGRTGELFF
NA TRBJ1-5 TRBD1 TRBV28 TGTGCCAGCAGGTCCCGGCCCATCGGACAGGTGTATCAGCCCCAGCATTTT CASRSRPIGQVYQPQHF
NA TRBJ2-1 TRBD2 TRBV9 TGTGCCAGCAGCCCTCGGACACCGGGACTAGCGGAGAATGAGCAGTTCTTC CASSPRTPGLAENEQFF
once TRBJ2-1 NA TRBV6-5 TGTGCCAGCAGTTACGGGGGGAGTACCTACAATGAGCAGTTCTTC CASSYGGSTYNEQFF
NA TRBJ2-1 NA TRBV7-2 TGTGCCAGCAGCTTAGTCTGGCGCAGGGCATACAATGAGCAGTTCTTC CASSLVWRRAYNEQFF
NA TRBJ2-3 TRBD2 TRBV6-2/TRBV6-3 TGTGCCAGCAGCATACTAGCGGGAGGCCTAGATACGCAGTATTTT CASSILAGGLDTQYF
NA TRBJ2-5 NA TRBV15 TGTGCCACCAGCAGAGTCCTCCGGGACACCCAGACCCAGTACTTC CATSRVLRDTQTQYF
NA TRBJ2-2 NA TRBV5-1 TGCGCCAGCAGCTTGGGCGCGACGGCCAACACCGGGGAGCTGTTTTTT CASSLGATANTGELFF
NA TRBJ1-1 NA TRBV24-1 TGTGCCACCAGCCTGGGGGGATCGAACACTGAAGCTTTCTTT CATSLGGSNTEAFF
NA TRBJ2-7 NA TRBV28 TGTGCCAGCAGTTTGGACATCTCCTCCTACGAGCAGTACTTC CASSLDISSYEQYF
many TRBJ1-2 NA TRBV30 TGTGCCTGGAGTGGGGGCAGGGGCTATGGCTACACCTTC CAWSGGRGYGYTF
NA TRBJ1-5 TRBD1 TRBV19 TGTGCCAGTAGAGGACAGGGAGGTCAGCCCCAGCATTTT CASRGQGGQPQHF
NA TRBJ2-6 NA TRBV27 TGTGCCAGCAGCTTCGTCTCTGGGGCCAACGTCCTGACTTTC CASSFVSGANVLTF
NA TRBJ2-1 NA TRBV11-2 TGTGCCAGCGTTAGGGGTCTTGTGCGGGACTGGATAGGTGAGCAGTTCTTC CASVRGLVRDWIGEQFF
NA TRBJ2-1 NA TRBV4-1 TGCGCCAGCAGCCAACCCCTAGCGTACAATGAGCAGTTCTTC CASSQPLAYNEQFF
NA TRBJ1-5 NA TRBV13 TGTGCCAGCAGCTTCGGGGGGAATCAGCCCCAGCATTTT CASSFGGNQPQHF
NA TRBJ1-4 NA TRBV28 TGTGAGGGCAGGGCAAATGAAAAACTGTTTTTT CEGRANEKLFF
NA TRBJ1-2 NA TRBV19 TGTGCCAGTAGTATGGGGGACTCCGCCGGCTACACCTTC CASSMGDSAGYTF
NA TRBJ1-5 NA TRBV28 TGTGCCAGCAGTCCCCCTTATGGGAATCAGCCCCAGCATTTT CASSPPYGNQPQHF
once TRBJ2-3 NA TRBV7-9 TGTGCCAGCAGCCTGGGCCTTAGTTCCGGCACAGATACGCAGTATTTT CASSLGLSSGTDTQYF
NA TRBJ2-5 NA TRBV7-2 TGTGCCAGCAGCTTAGCGTTTGGGGGGTCGGCCCAGTACTTC CASSLAFGGSAQYF
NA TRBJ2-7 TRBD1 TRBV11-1 TGTGCCAGCAGCTTAAGGCCGACAGGGGGCCTCTACGAGCAGTACTTC CASSLRPTGGLYEQYF
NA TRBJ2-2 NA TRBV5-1 TGCGCCAGCAGCTTGGTTTGGACGGGTTGGGGGGACAGTCCGAACACCGGGGAGCTGTTTTTT CASSLVWTGWGDSPNTGELFF
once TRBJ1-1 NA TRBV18 TGTGCCAGCTCACCAGAAGTACGGTACACTGAAGCTTTCTTT CASSPEVRYTEAFF
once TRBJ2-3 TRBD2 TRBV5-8 TGTGCCAGCAGCCCCGGACTAGCGGCCCCCACAGATACGCAGTATTTT CASSPGLAAPTDTQYF
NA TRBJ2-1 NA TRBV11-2 TGTGCCAGCAGCGCGACGGGTCCCTATAGATCGGGCGAGCAGTTCTTC CASSATGPYRSGEQFF
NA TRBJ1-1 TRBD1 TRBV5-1 TGCGCCAGCAGCTTGGGCCAGGGGGCGAACACTGAAGCTTTCTTT CASSLGQGANTEAFF
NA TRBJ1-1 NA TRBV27 TGTGCCAGCAGTTTTCATTCGACAGTGGCGGTCACTGAAGCTTTCTTT CASSFHSTVAVTEAFF
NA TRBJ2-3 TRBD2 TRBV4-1 TGCGCCAGCAGCCAAGGTGGACTAGCGGATAGCACAGATACGCAGTATTTT CASSQGGLADSTDTQYF
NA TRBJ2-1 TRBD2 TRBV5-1 TGCGCCAGCAGCGTGGGGGGACTAGCGGATAACAATGAGCAGTTCTTC CASSVGGLADNNEQFF
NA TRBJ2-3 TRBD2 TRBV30 TGTGCCTGGAGTGTATCTGCGGGAGGGGATACGCAGTATTTT CAWSVSAGGDTQYF
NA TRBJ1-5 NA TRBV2 TGTGCCAGCTGTGATGGCAGGTCGAATCAGCCCCAGCATTTT CASCDGRSNQPQHF
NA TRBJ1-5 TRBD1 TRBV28 TGTGCCAGCGGGACAGGGAATCAGCCCCAGCATTTT CASGTGNQPQHF
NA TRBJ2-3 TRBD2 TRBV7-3 TGTGCCAGCAGCTTAAGGGCAGCGGGGGTGGGGACAGATACGCAGTATTTT CASSLRAAGVGTDTQYF
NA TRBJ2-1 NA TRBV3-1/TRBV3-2 TGTGCCAGCAGCCCCCCCCAAAACTTCTACAATGAGCAGTTCTTC CASSPPQNFYNEQFF
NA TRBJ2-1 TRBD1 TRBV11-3 TGTGCCAGCAGCTCAGGGGGCAGGGTGCAGTTCTTC CASSSGGRVQFF
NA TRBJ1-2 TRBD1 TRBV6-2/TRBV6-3 TGTGCCAGCAGCAAAAACCTATTCCGGGACAGGCGCTATGGCTACACCTTC CASSKNLFRDRRYGYTF
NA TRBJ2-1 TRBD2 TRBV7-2 TGTGCCAGCAGCACCCCCACCTCTAGCGGGAGGGCCCAAGAGCAGTTCTTC CASSTPTSSGRAQEQFF
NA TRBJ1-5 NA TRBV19 TGTGCCAGTAGTATTGGGGGGGATCAGCCCCAGCATTTT CASSIGGDQPQHF
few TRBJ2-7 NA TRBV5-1 TGCGCCAGCAGCTTGGACGCGGTTGTGACTCCAAGATACGAGCAGTACTTC CASSLDAVVTPRYEQYF
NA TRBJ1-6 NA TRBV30 TGTGCCTGGCGAGTTCATCATTCACCCCTCCACTTT CAWRVHHSPLHF
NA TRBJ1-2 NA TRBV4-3 TGCGCCAGCAGCCAAGATCTGACACCCTTAGGGTATGGCTACACCTTC CASSQDLTPLGYGYTF
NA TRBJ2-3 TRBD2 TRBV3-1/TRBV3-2 TGTGCCAGCAGCCAAGCAGAACTAGCGGGAGGGCACACAGATACGCAGTATTTT CASSQAELAGGHTDTQYF